This entry lists 20 T cell receptor beta chains sequenced from one sample in a study of T cells after yellow fever vaccination. TCRdb reprocessed the 5' RACE reads via MiXCR and lists one record per CDR3 protein. This table has hundreds of thousands of distinct CDR3 sequences, roughly an eighth appearing once. The sample was PBMCs, taken on the day of the yellow fever booster vaccination. Receptor source: a man younger than 40 who received the YFV17D yellow fever vaccine.

This clonotype has more than one count but fewer than ten. The J gene is TRBJ2-5, the V gene TRBV10-3, with D perhaps TRBD1 (5 bases). Germline loops: CDR1 ENHRY, CDR2 SYGVKD. The V and J ends lost 10 bases and 2 bases respectively, with 11 bases between them. The CDR3 sequence is 12 residues long. The CDR3 region has the DNA TGTGCCACCCGACAGCTACAAGAGACCCAGTACTTC. This gives the protein CATRQLQETQYF.

The gene calls are TRBV27 and TRBJ2-1; TRBD2 matches at 8 bases. CDR1 and CDR2 (germline): MNHEY, SMNVEV (reference sequence). The junction had 10 bases not matched to a gene; V was cut back by 0 bases and J by 6 bases. This CDR3 has 17 amino acids. Here the CDR3 DNA reads TGTGCCAGCAGTTTATCGACCCCGGGGCTAGCGGGCAATGAGCAGTTCTTC. It specifies CASSLSTPGLAGNEQFF.

The table lists this clonotype with a few counts. The chain uses TRBV9 and TRBJ2-2; D may be TRBD2 (6 bases). This CDR3 has 13 residues. Germline values: CDR1 SGDLS, CDR2 YYNGEE. Trimming removed 3 bases from V and 7 bases from J, with 10 bases in between. The CDR3 sequence is CASSAAGHGELFF. The CDR3 nucleotides read TGTGCCAGCAGCGCGGCGGGGCACGGGGAGCTGTTTTTT.

The V and J genes are TRBV20-1 and TRBJ2-1; D unresolved. This CDR3 is 12 amino acids long. Looked up from germline, CDR1 is DFQATT and CDR2 is SNEGSKA (reference sequence). Trimming took off 6 bases at V and 8 bases at J, with 14 bases between the two ends. CDR3 nucleotides: TGCAGTGCCTACCTTTCTGGACATGAGCAGTTCTTC. Amino acid sequence: CSAYLSGHEQFF.

This chain joins TRBV12-3 or TRBV12-4 and TRBJ2-3; tentatively, D is TRBD1 or TRBD2 (5 bases each). V was shortened by 6 bases and J by 2 bases, with 12 bases between the two germline ends. This CDR3 is 14 amino acids long. The CDR3 coding sequence is TGTGCCAGCAGAAACCGGGACCTCACAGATACGCAGTATTTT. Protein: CASRNRDLTDTQYF.

This chain joins TRBV25-1 and TRBJ2-1; D is ambiguous. Between the trimmed V and J ends, which lost 3 bases and 9 bases, there was a span of 9 bases. This CDR3 contains 12 residues. Germline values: CDR1 MGHDK, CDR2 SYGVNS. The chain's CDR3 is CASSEVAVEQFF. CDR3 in DNA: TGTGCCAGCAGTGAGGTTGCTGTTGAGCAGTTCTTC.

The genes are TRBV5-1 and TRBJ2-3; 8 bases are a match to TRBD2. V was clipped by 5 bases and J by 0 bases; unmatched bases: 2. CDR3 length equals 14 residues. CDR1 and CDR2 from the germline V gene are SGHRS and YFSETQ. CDR3 loop: CASRLAESTDTQYF. CDR3 DNA: TGCGCCAGCAGACTAGCGGAGAGCACAGATACGCAGTATTTT. Full variable domain (outside the CDR3, taken from reference TRBV5-1 and TRBJ2-3): KAGVTQTPRYLIKTRGQQVTLSCSPISGHRSVSWYQQTPGQGLQFLFEYFSETQRNKGNFPGRFSGRQFSNSRSEMNVSTLELGDSALYLCASRLAESTDTQYFGPGTRLTVL.

This clonotype has only a few counts. The genes are TRBV20-1 and TRBJ2-3, with 7 bases aligning to TRBD1. There are 14 residues in the CDR3. Germline CDR1 is DFQATT and CDR2 is SNEGSKA (reference sequence). J lost 0 bases, V lost 5 bases, and 5 bases had no gene match. The CDR3 is CSAALQGSTDTQYF. The DNA for the CDR3 is TGCAGTGCTGCCTTACAGGGGAGCACAGATACGCAGTATTTT.

This chain connects TRBV7-2 to TRBJ1-1, with 7 bases aligning to TRBD1. This CDR3 spans 14 amino acids. Trimming removed 6 bases from V and 2 bases from J; junction bases left unmatched: 6. Germline CDR1 reads SGHTA; CDR2 reads FQGNSA. The CDR3 DNA sequence: TGTGCCAGCAGGGCCGGGACAGCAAACACTGAAGCTTTCTTT. Translating it yields CASRAGTANTEAFF. The full variable domain, completed using reference TRBV7-2 and TRBJ1-1, is GAGVSQSPSNKVTEKGKDVELRCDPISGHTALYWYRQSLGQGLEFLIYFQGNSAPDKSGLPSDRFSAERTGGSVSTLTIQRTQQEDSAVYLCASRAGTANTEAFFGQGTRLTVV.

This clonotype came up a few times. This rearrangement joins TRBV6-2 or TRBV6-3 to TRBJ2-5, with no clear D. V was clipped by 0 bases and J by 4 bases, with 6 bases between them. Germline V gene sequence: CDR1 MNHEY, CDR2 SVGEGT. CDR3 length: 13 residues. CDR3 nucleotides: TGTGCCAGCAGTTACTCGAATGGAGAGACCCAGTACTTC. The encoded protein is CASSYSNGETQYF.

In this sample, this clonotype turned up a few times. The chain has TRBV29-1 and TRBJ1-2; D unresolved. CDR1 is SQVTM, CDR2 ANQGSEA, per germline. Trimming removed 4 bases at V and 2 bases at J, with 5 bases between. The CDR3 consists of 11 residues. The DNA of the CDR3 is TGCAGCGTTGGCTACAACTATGGCTACACCTTC. It encodes CSVGYNYGYTF. The whole variable domain, remainder taken from reference TRBV29-1 and TRBJ1-2, is SAVISQKPSRDICQRGTSLTIQCQVDSQVTMMFWYRQQPGQSLTLIATANQGSEATYESGFVIDKFPISRPNLTFSTLTVSNMSPEDSSIYLCSVGYNYGYTFGSGTRLTVV.

This clonotype was found once. This sequence joins TRBV10-3 and TRBJ2-6; 7 nucleotides agree with TRBD1. The V gene end was trimmed by 0 bases and the J gene end by 0 bases; junction bases not matched to a gene: 8. CDR1 and CDR2 from the germline V gene are ENHRY and SYGVKD. CDR3 length: 19 residues. CDR3 residues: CAISESTGATHSGANVLTF. The CDR3 bases are TGTGCCATCAGTGAGTCTACAGGGGCTACGCACTCTGGGGCCAACGTCCTGACTTTC.

This clonotype was seen at least ten times. The chain employs TRBV6-6 and TRBJ2-5; D gene unclear. V was shortened by 5 bases and J by 4 bases, with 11 bases between the two germline ends. This CDR3 comprises 13 residues. The V gene's germline CDR1 is MNHNY and CDR2 SVGAGI (reference sequence). Here the CDR3 reads CASSPSAGETQYF. The CDR3 DNA follows: TGTGCCAGCAGTCCAAGTGCCGGAGAGACCCAGTACTTC.

This clonotype was seen only a few times. The gene calls are TRBV20-1 and TRBJ2-4; D is unresolved. The V gene lost 1 base and the J gene lost 5 bases, with 9 bases spanning the gap. The CDR3 covers 13 residues. Germline CDR1 and CDR2: DFQATT and SNEGSKA (reference sequence). The CDR3 reads CSARGPPENIQYF. CDR3 DNA sequence: TGCAGTGCTAGAGGACCCCCCGAAAACATTCAGTACTTC.

This clonotype came up a few times. The V call is TRBV12-3 or TRBV12-4, the J call TRBJ2-3; a weak D match, TRBD1 (6 bases). Trimming stripped 4 bases from V and 6 bases from J, with 14 bases between. CDR3 size: 14 residues. CDR3 sequence reads: CASSSGTFTDTQYF. For the CDR3, the DNA is TGTGCCAGCAGTTCCGGGACATTCACGGATACGCAGTATTTT.

This clonotype came up a few times. V and J are TRBV9 and TRBJ1-2; 7 nucleotides match TRBD1. The germline gives CDR1 SGDLS, CDR2 YYNGEE. Trimming cost V 0 bases and J 1 base; bases outside gene matches: 6. The CDR3 extends over 16 amino acids. CDR3 DNA: TGTGCCAGCAGCGTAGATGTGACAGGGTTTAACTATGGCTACACCTTC. It encodes CASSVDVTGFNYGYTF.

This clonotype showed up many times. V and J are TRBV7-2 and TRBJ2-7; D is possibly TRBD1 or TRBD2 (5 bases each). The V gene's germline CDR1 is SGHTA and CDR2 FQGNSA. There are 14 residues in the CDR3. V was shortened by 5 bases and J by 6 bases, with 17 bases between the two germline ends. The CDR3 DNA is TGTGCCAGCAGCCCTAATGGGAGTGGGGGCGAGCAGTACTTC. This sequence encodes CASSPNGSGGEQYF.

The chain combines TRBV20-1 with TRBJ2-1; 10 positions match TRBD1. The CDR3 runs 14 residues. Germline V CDR1 and CDR2: DFQATT, SNEGSKA (reference sequence). The J segment lost 6 bases and the V segment lost 5 bases, leaving 7 bases of the junction unmatched. The CDR3 region has the DNA TGCAGTGCTCAAGCAGGACAGGGGGGCAATGAGCAGTTCTTC. It is translated as CSAQAGQGGNEQFF.

Here the CDR3 reads CASRRVGTYEQYF. The CDR3 DNA is TGTGCCAGCCGGCGGGTCGGCACCTACGAGCAGTACTTC. V gene TRBV2 combines with J gene TRBJ2-7, with a weak D call TRBD2 (5 bases). The V and J ends lost 8 bases and 2 bases respectively, with 13 bases between them. The CDR3 runs 13 residues. Germline CDR1 is SNHLY and CDR2 is FYNNEI.

This clonotype was picked up a small number of times. The rearrangement joins TRBV12-3 or TRBV12-4 to TRBJ2-7; 8 bases align to TRBD2. After removal of 3 bases from V and 1 base from J, the junction contained 8 bases not matched to a gene. The CDR3 totals 16 residues. In DNA, the CDR3 is TGTGCCAGCAGTTTGTACGGGAGGGCCCTGTCCTACGAGCAGTACTTC. The encoded protein is CASSLYGRALSYEQYF.